Below are 29 T cell receptor beta chains sequenced from a single sample in a study of blood T cell repertoires in COVID-19 (dated by TCRdb to the early 2020s). The library was built by means of the immunoSEQ multiplex PCR assay. This is the immuneACCESS table as TCRdb keeps it, with only in-frame sequences that have V and J called. A part of the clones is gone; compared with another copy, unresolved V genes explain less than half, and the rest is unexplained. This sample comprises approximately 70,000 clones, about 80% of them detected only once. The top ten constitute about 20% of the sample. The sequenced sample consisted of peripheral blood. The receptors were gathered from an older man who had recovered from COVID-19.

This clone was recorded a few times. This chain joins TRBV24-1 and TRBJ1-2, with unresolved D. V was shortened by 3 bases and J by 0 bases, with 7 bases between the two germline ends. Germline CDR1 KGHDR, CDR2 SFDVKD. The CDR3 sequence is 14 residues long. In DNA, the CDR3 is TGTGCCACCAGTGATCCGACTGCTAACTATGGCTACACCTTC. Its protein is CATSDPTANYGYTF.

The rearrangement uses TRBV3-1 (or the pseudogene TRBV3-2) and TRBJ2-2; the D gene is possibly TRBD1 (5 bases). CDR1 and CDR2 (germline): LGHDT, YNNKEL (reference sequence). The CDR3 spans 14 residues. The germline V and J ends were trimmed by 4 bases and 7 bases, with 13 bases remaining between them. The CDR3, as DNA: TGTGCCAGCAGCCTAGTAGGGGTCGGCGGGGAGCTGTTTTTT. Amino acid sequence: CASSLVGVGGELFF.

This chain links TRBV10-3 with TRBJ2-1; 10 bases align to TRBD2. The junction had 7 bases not matched to a gene; V was cut back by 7 bases and J by 4 bases. The germline gives CDR1 ENHRY, CDR2 SYGVKD. This CDR3 is 15 amino acids long. The CDR3 spells CAITTLAGVYNEQFF. The CDR3 nucleotides are TGTGCCATCACCACCCTAGCGGGAGTATACAATGAGCAGTTCTTC.

The chain has TRBV4-2 and TRBJ1-2; 7 bases align to TRBD1. V dropped 0 bases and J dropped 4; count of bases not matched to a gene: 11. The CDR3 covers 17 residues. Germline V CDR1 and CDR2: LGHNA, YNFKEQ. The CDR3: CASSQEGGADVIYGYTF. For the CDR3, the DNA is TGTGCCAGCAGCCAAGAAGGGGGCGCCGATGTGATCTATGGCTACACCTTC.

In DNA, the CDR3 is TGTGCCAGCAGTTTAGGGGACAGAGGCACAGATACGCAGTATTTT. It yields the protein CASSLGDRGTDTQYF. This chain uses TRBV28 with TRBJ2-3; 7 nucleotides line up with TRBD1. CDR1 is MDHEN, CDR2 SYDVKM, per germline. The CDR3 consists of 15 residues. With V trimmed by 2 bases and J by 1 base, 3 bases remained unmatched.

This clone was seen only once. The sample has other DNA sequences that encode this CDR3 too. The chain is built from TRBV7-2 and TRBJ2-2, with D possibly matching TRBD1 (6 bases). The V gene lost 3 bases and the J gene lost 6 bases, with 8 bases spanning the gap. The CDR3 covers 13 residues. Per the germline V gene, CDR1 is SGHTA and CDR2 is FQGNSA. The CDR3 reads CASSLAGAGELFF. The CDR3 DNA reads TGTGCCAGCAGCTTGGCAGGGGCCGGGGAGCTGTTTTTT.

This clone was observed a few times. This chain joins TRBV30 and TRBJ2-1, with D maybe TRBD2 (5 bases). The CDR3 spans 15 residues. CDR1 GTSNPN and CDR2 SVGIG come from the germline V gene (reference sequence). V dropped 2 bases and J dropped 0 bases, with 11 bases sitting between them. This chain's CDR3 is CAWSLAPNSYNEQFF. The CDR3 DNA follows: TGTGCCTGGAGTCTAGCCCCTAACTCCTACAATGAGCAGTTCTTC.

This clone occurred once. This chain uses TRBV6-2 or TRBV6-3 with TRBJ2-7, with D perhaps TRBD1 (6 bases). CDR1 MNHEY and CDR2 SVGEGT come from the germline V gene. CDR3 length: 14 amino acids. V gave up 2 bases and J gave up 6 bases, with 14 bases separating them. The CDR3 DNA is TGTGCCAGCAGTTACGGGGGCCTGTTAGGCGAGCAGTACTTC. It is translated as CASSYGGLLGEQYF.

This clone was observed a few times. This chain uses TRBV20-1 with TRBJ1-3; D unclear. With 3 bases removed from V and 1 base from J, the gap between germline ends came to 10 bases. Germline CDR1 DFQATT, CDR2 SNEGSKA (reference sequence). The CDR3 consists of 14 residues. CDR3 protein: CSASAVSSGNTIYF. The CDR3 DNA sequence: TGCAGTGCTAGTGCAGTTTCTTCTGGAAACACCATATATTTT.

The chain recombines TRBV11-2 with TRBJ1-5; perhaps TRBD1 as D (5 bases). Germline loops: CDR1 SGHAT, CDR2 FQNNGV. Trimming pared 0 bases from V and 6 bases from J, leaving 9 bases between. CDR3 length: 14 amino acids. CDR3 residues: CASSLDAGPQPQHF. The DNA for the CDR3 is TGTGCCAGCAGCTTAGACGCGGGGCCTCAGCCCCAGCATTTT.

This clone was seen a few times. The chain has TRBV2 and TRBJ1-1; D call uncertain. CDR1 SNHLY and CDR2 FYNNEI come from the germline V gene. The V and J ends lost 4 bases and 6 bases respectively, with 27 bases between them. The CDR3 is 18 residues long. The CDR3 sequence is CASSVSLQAPLTLSEAFF. In nucleotides, the CDR3 is TGTGCCAGCAGTGTCTCCCTGCAGGCCCCCCTAACCCTCTCTGAAGCTTTCTTT.

The chain uses TRBV29-1 and TRBJ2-5; TRBD2 matches 14 bases. The CDR3 is made up of 14 amino acids. The junction had 3 bases not matched to a gene; V was cut back by 0 bases and J by 9 bases. CDR1 is SQVTM, CDR2 ANQGSEA, per germline. CDR3 bases: TGCAGCGTTGAAGAGGGACTAGCGGGAGCTCCCCAGTACTTC. It is translated as CSVEEGLAGAPQYF. The full variable domain, rest sourced from reference TRBV29-1 and TRBJ2-5, is SAVISQKPSRDICQRGTSLTIQCQVDSQVTMMFWYRQQPGQSLTLIATANQGSEATYESGFVIDKFPISRPNLTFSTLTVSNMSPEDSSIYLCSVEEGLAGAPQYFGPGTRLLVL.

V and J are TRBV7-2 and TRBJ2-1; no clear D. Germline values: CDR1 SGHTA, CDR2 FQGNSA. V lost 2 bases and J lost 9, with 11 bases in between. This CDR3 is built from 13 residues. CDR3 nucleotides: TGTGCCAGCAGCTTAAATCTAGGAACTGAGCAGTTCTTC. Its translation: CASSLNLGTEQFF.

This chain uses TRBV6-2 or TRBV6-3 with TRBJ2-5; a possible D gene is TRBD1 (6 bases). The germline CDR1 and CDR2 sequences are MNHEY and SVGEGT. The CDR3 runs 15 residues. V was pared by 0 bases and J by 5 bases, with 13 bases between. The CDR3 DNA follows: TGTGCCAGCAGTTACTCGGCGCAGGGGAGTGAGACCCAGTACTTC. It codes for CASSYSAQGSETQYF.

This clone was picked up one time. This chain links TRBV7-2 with TRBJ1-6, with no clear D. The germline V gene has CDR1 SGHTA and CDR2 FQGNSA. The CDR3 runs to 17 residues. The V end lost 5 bases, the J end lost 8 bases, and 22 bases lay between the germline ends. CDR3 sequence (DNA): TGTGCCAGCAGCAACGCCTTGACACCACCTCCCGATTCACCCCTCCACTTT. Its protein is CASSNALTPPPDSPLHF.

V and J are TRBV27 and TRBJ1-1, with TRBD1 as a possible D gene (5 bases). The CDR3 consists of 14 residues. From germline, CDR1 is MNHEY and CDR2 SMNVEV (reference sequence). The ends were cut back, 1 base at V and 4 bases at J, with 10 bases in the middle. CDR3 nucleotides: TGTGCCAGCAGTTTATTTAGGGGAACCACTGAAGCTTTCTTT. It encodes CASSLFRGTTEAFF.

The J gene is TRBJ2-2, the V gene TRBV9; no definite D call. Germline values: CDR1 SGDLS, CDR2 YYNGEE. This CDR3 has 14 amino acids. V was clipped by 4 bases and J by 2 bases, with 9 bases between them. CDR3 in DNA: TGTGCCAGCAGCACCGAGCCCAACACCGGGGAGCTGTTTTTT. It specifies CASSTEPNTGELFF.

The chain recombines TRBV29-1 with TRBJ1-1, with D perhaps matching TRBD1 (6 bases). This CDR3 has 14 amino acids. The V and J ends lost 7 bases and 4 bases respectively, with 19 bases between them. Germline values: CDR1 SQVTM, CDR2 ANQGSEA. The CDR3 sequence is CSAYTGLQPTEAFF. DNA for the CDR3: TGCAGCGCCTATACAGGGCTTCAGCCCACTGAAGCTTTCTTT.

The V and J genes are TRBV19 and TRBJ2-7; 10 bases align to TRBD2. The CDR3 is 14 residues long. Germline CDR1 and CDR2: LNHDA and SQIVND (reference sequence). J lost 3 bases, V lost 6 bases, and 5 bases had no gene match. In DNA, the CDR3 is TGTGCCAGTAGATGGACTAGCGGAAACTACGAGCAGTACTTC. Its protein product is CASRWTSGNYEQYF.

J is TRBJ2-1 and V is TRBV7-2, with no clear D. This CDR3 has 12 amino acids. The V end was cut by 1 base, the J end by 15 bases, with 13 bases between. The germline V gene encodes CDR1 SGHTA and CDR2 FQGNSA. The CDR3 bases are TGTGCCAGCAGCTTAGTCAGCCGTCGAGGGTTCTTC. Translated: CASSLVSRRGFF.

The chain employs TRBV5-1 and TRBJ2-5, with D unclear. Germline V lookup: CDR1 SGHRS, CDR2 YFSETQ. The CDR3 contains 11 residues. The V end lost 5 bases, the J end lost 2 bases, and 4 bases lay between the germline ends. The CDR3: CASSQQETQYF. CDR3 DNA: TGCGCCAGCAGTCAGCAAGAGACCCAGTACTTC. The full variable domain, completed using reference TRBV5-1 and TRBJ2-5, is KAGVTQTPRYLIKTRGQQVTLSCSPISGHRSVSWYQQTPGQGLQFLFEYFSETQRNKGNFPGRFSGRQFSNSRSEMNVSTLELGDSALYLCASSQQETQYFGPGTRLLVL.

This chain joins TRBV19 and TRBJ1-5; 9 nucleotides match TRBD1. The CDR3 consists of 16 residues. Germline CDR1 LNHDA, CDR2 SQIVND (reference sequence). With 3 bases clipped from V and 2 bases from J, the junction kept 5 bases outside the gene matches. The CDR3 DNA is TGTGCCAGTAGTATGATAGGGACAGGGCGCAATCAGCCCCAGCATTTT. As protein: CASSMIGTGRNQPQHF.

The chain couples TRBV4-3 to TRBJ2-2, with a weak D call TRBD2 (5 bases). The ends were cut back, 0 bases at V and 5 bases at J, with 13 bases in the middle. This CDR3 is built from 16 residues. Germline V gene sequence: CDR1 LGHNA, CDR2 YSLEER. CDR3 DNA sequence: TGCGCCAGCAGCCAAGACGAGGGTCGAGGGACCGGGGAGCTGTTTTTT. Amino acids: CASSQDEGRGTGELFF.

Only one count was recorded for this clone. The chain recombines TRBV28 with TRBJ2-7; the match to TRBD2 covers 8 bases. This CDR3 spans 16 amino acids. Germline-derived CDR1 and CDR2 are MDHEN and SYDVKM. Trimming cost V 5 bases and J 4 bases; bases outside gene matches: 13. The CDR3 DNA reads TGTGCCAGCAGTCACCGACCGGGACTAGGTTTTTACGAGCAGTACTTC. Translation: CASSHRPGLGFYEQYF. The complete variable domain, with remaining parts taken from reference TRBV28 and TRBJ2-7, reads DVKVTQSSRYLVKRTGEKVFLECVQDMDHENMFWYRQDPGLGLRLIYFSYDVKMKEKGDIPEGYSVSREKKERFSLILESASTNQTSMYLCASSHRPGLGFYEQYFGPGTRLTVT.

The V and J genes are TRBV7-9 and TRBJ2-1, with 9 positions matching TRBD2. With V trimmed by 5 bases and J by 2 bases, 4 bases remained unmatched. The CDR3 loop spans 15 amino acids. Germline CDR1 and CDR2: SEHNR and FQNEAQ (reference sequence). This CDR3 is CASSGGLAPYNEQFF. The CDR3 nucleotides read TGTGCCAGCAGCGGGGGACTAGCCCCCTACAATGAGCAGTTCTTC.

The gene calls are TRBV9 and TRBJ1-4; tentative D call: TRBD1 (5 bases). The CDR3 has 17 residues. The V end was cut by 3 bases, the J end by 1 base, with 16 bases between. Looked up from germline, CDR1 is SGDLS and CDR2 is YYNGEE. CDR3 nucleotide sequence: TGTGCCAGCAGCGGGGGCGACAGAGCGCGAACTAATGAAAAACTGTTTTTT. Amino acid sequence: CASSGGDRARTNEKLFF. The full variable domain, completed using reference TRBV9 and TRBJ1-4, is DSGVTQTPKHLITATGQRVTLRCSPRSGDLSVYWYQQSLDQGLQFLIQYYNGEERAKGNILERFSAQQFPDLHSELNLSSLELGDSALYFCASSGGDRARTNEKLFFGSGTQLSVL.

The V call is TRBV12-3 or TRBV12-4, the J call TRBJ2-3; D gene unclear. This CDR3 spans 11 amino acids. Deletions cut 7 bases from V and 2 bases from J, with 4 bases between. The CDR3 spells CASTYTDTQYF. CDR3 in DNA: TGTGCCAGCACTTACACAGATACGCAGTATTTT.

The chain couples TRBV2 to TRBJ2-4, with D tentatively TRBD2 (6 bases). The germline CDR1 and CDR2 sequences are SNHLY and FYNNEI. The CDR3 consists of 18 residues. Deletions cut 1 base from V and 5 bases from J, with 21 bases between. The DNA of the CDR3 is TGTGCCAGCAGTGAAGATCGTGCTTGGCGGGAAGTTCAAAACATTCAGTACTTC. Translating it yields CASSEDRAWREVQNIQYF.

The chain links TRBV28 to TRBJ1-2, with 7 nucleotides matching TRBD1. Germline V lookup: CDR1 MDHEN, CDR2 SYDVKM. The CDR3 contains 15 residues. With 1 base clipped from V and 6 bases from J, the junction kept 8 bases outside the gene matches. The CDR3 bases are TGTGCCAGCAGTTTATCAGAGGGGGCGCAAAATGGCTACACCTTC. The encoded protein is CASSLSEGAQNGYTF.